This T cell receptor beta chain was identified in a study of cytomegalovirus exposure and HLA in healthy donors. PCR amplification relied on 60 Vbeta primers (plus 13 Jbeta primers). Libraries were prepared by immunoSEQ multiplex PCR; TCRdb keeps only in-frame clonotypes and omits some of them. This sample has approximately 70,000 clones, with 60% to 75% found just once. Regarding this clone: Its specificity is unknown.

Regarding the study as a whole: Researchers reported in a later analysis that common viral pathogens appeared linked to several top clusters. According to a later analysis, most TCR beta chains associated with CMV appeared HLA-restricted. Among TCR beta chains, those listed as cytomegalovirus-associated numbered some 170. In a later analysis, V- and J-gene trimming of beta chains associated with a DCLRE1C missense variant, replicated independently.

Germline CDR1 and CDR2: SGHAT and FQNNGV. V was trimmed by 3 bases and J by 5 bases, leaving 10 bases between them. The CDR3 extends over 13 amino acids. Sequencing was carried out using PBMCs. The TCR was taken from a male donor in good health and CMV-seropositive. This chain joins TRBV11-2 and TRBJ1-1; D not resolved. The CDR3 DNA sequence: TGTGCCAGCAGCTTTGGGCAGCTGACTGAAGCTTTCTTT. Translating it yields CASSFGQLTEAFF.